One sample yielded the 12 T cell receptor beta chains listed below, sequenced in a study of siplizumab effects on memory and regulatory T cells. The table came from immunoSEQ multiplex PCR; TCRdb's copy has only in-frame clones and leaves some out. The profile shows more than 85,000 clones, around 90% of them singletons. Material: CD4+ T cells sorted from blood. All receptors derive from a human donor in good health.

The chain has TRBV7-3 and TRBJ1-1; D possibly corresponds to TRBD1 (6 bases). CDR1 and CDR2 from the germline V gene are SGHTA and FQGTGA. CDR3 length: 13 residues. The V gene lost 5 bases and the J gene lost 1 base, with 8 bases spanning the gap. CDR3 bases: TGTGCCAGCAGCCAGACAGGGAACACTGAAGCTTTCTTT. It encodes CASSQTGNTEAFF. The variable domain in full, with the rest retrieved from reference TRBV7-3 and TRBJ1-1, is GAGVSQTPSNKVTEKGKYVELRCDPISGHTALYWYRQSLGQGPEFLIYFQGTGAADDSGLPNDRFFAVRPEGSVSTLKIQRTERGDSAVYLCASSQTGNTEAFFGQGTRLTVV.

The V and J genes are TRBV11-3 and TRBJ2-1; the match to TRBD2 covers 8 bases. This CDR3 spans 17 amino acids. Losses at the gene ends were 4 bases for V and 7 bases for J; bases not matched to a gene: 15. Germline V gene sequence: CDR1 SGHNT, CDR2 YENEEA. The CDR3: CASSSSGTSGVGNEQFF. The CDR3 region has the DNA TGTGCCAGCAGCTCTTCCGGGACTAGTGGGGTGGGGAATGAGCAGTTCTTC.

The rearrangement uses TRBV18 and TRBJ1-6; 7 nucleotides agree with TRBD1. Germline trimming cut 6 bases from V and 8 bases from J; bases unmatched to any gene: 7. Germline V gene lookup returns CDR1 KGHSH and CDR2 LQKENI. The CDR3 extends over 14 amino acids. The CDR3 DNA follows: TGTGCCAGCTCCACAGGGGATCGGGATTCACCCCTCCACTTT. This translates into CASSTGDRDSPLHF.

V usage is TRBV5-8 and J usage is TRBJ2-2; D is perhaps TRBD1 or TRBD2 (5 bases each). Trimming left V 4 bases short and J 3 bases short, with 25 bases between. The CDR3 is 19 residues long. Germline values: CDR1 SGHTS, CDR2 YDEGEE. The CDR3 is CASSGGALVSSQDTGELFF. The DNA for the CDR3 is TGTGCCAGCAGCGGGGGTGCTCTTGTTAGCTCTCAAGACACCGGGGAGCTGTTTTTT.

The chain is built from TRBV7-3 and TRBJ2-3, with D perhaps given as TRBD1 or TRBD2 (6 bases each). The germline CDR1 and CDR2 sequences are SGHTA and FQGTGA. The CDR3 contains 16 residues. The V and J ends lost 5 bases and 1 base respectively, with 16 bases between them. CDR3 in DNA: TGTGCCAGCAGCCCCGGTAGGGGGGTTGGCACAGATACGCAGTATTTT. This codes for CASSPGRGVGTDTQYF. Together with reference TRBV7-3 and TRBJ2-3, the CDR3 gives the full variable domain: GAGVSQTPSNKVTEKGKYVELRCDPISGHTALYWYRQSLGQGPEFLIYFQGTGAADDSGLPNDRFFAVRPEGSVSTLKIQRTERGDSAVYLCASSPGRGVGTDTQYFGPGTRLTVL.

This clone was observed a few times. The chain's CDR3 is CASSSGQGHYGYTF. The CDR3 DNA follows: TGCGCCAGCAGCTCAGGACAGGGCCACTATGGCTACACCTTC. The chain recombines TRBV5-1 with TRBJ1-2, with 8 positions matching TRBD1. CDR1 SGHRS and CDR2 YFSETQ come from the germline V gene. The ends lost 3 bases at V and 3 bases at J; junction bases unmatched: 4. The CDR3 is 14 amino acids.

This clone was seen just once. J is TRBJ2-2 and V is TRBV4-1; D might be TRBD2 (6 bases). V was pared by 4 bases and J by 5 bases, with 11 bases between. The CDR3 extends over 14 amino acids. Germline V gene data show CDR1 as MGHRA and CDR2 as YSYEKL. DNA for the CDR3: TGCGCCAGCAGCCTGTCCGGGGGAACCGGGGAGCTGTTTTTT. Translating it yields CASSLSGGTGELFF.

For the CDR3, the DNA is TGTGCCAGCAGCTTACGTTTATACGGGAGAGGTGGCACCGGGGAGCTGTTTTTT. Residues: CASSLRLYGRGGTGELFF. V gene TRBV11-2 combines with J gene TRBJ2-2, with D perhaps matching TRBD2 (6 bases). Germline-derived CDR1 and CDR2 are SGHAT and FQNNGV. The ends were cut back, 2 bases at V and 4 bases at J, with 20 bases in the middle. The CDR3 consists of 18 residues.

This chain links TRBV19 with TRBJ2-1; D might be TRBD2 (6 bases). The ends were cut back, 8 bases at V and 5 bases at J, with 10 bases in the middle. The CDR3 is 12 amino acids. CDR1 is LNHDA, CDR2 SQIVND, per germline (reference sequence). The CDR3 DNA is TGTGCCAGTGCGTGGGGGGACAATGAGCAGTTCTTC. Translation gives CASAWGDNEQFF.

Written as DNA, the CDR3 is TGCGCCAGCAGCTTGGGTGGGAGCAATCAGCCCCAGCATTTT. Translation gives CASSLGGSNQPQHF. The genes are TRBV5-1 and TRBJ1-5; D is unresolved. This CDR3 region has 14 residues. CDR1 and CDR2 from the germline V gene are SGHRS and YFSETQ. Trimming left V 0 bases short and J 1 base short, with 5 bases between.

CDR3 DNA sequence: TGTGCCAGCGCCCTGGTGGAGTACGAGCAGTACTTC. It encodes CASALVEYEQYF. The gene calls are TRBV2 and TRBJ2-7; D is undetermined. The germline V and J ends were trimmed by 8 bases and 4 bases, with 12 bases remaining between them. The germline gives CDR1 SNHLY, CDR2 FYNNEI. The CDR3 consists of 12 residues.

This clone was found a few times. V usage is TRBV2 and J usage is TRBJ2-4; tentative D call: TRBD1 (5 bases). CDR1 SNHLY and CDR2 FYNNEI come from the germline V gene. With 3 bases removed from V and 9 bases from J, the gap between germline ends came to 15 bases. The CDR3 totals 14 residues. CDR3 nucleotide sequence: TGTGCCAGCAGTGATTCCAGGGTAGTTGGCATTCAGTACTTC. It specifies CASSDSRVVGIQYF. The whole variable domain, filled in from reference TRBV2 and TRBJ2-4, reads EPEVTQTPSHQVTQMGQEVILRCVPISNHLYFYWYRQILGQKVEFLVSFYNNEISEKSEIFDDQFSVERPDGSNFTLKIRSTKLEDSAMYFCASSDSRVVGIQYFGAGTRLSVL.